Following are 3 T cell receptor beta chains from one sample sequenced in a study of identical twins. Via MiXCR, TCRdb re-called the 5' RACE reads, giving one row per CDR3 protein. The table shows 1,800,000 or so distinct CDR3 sequences, with about 30% occurring only once. Sequencing was performed on cord blood. These receptors came from a newborn girl in good health.

On this clonotype: The junction shows a germline mismatch at one end, possibly a read error. The chain couples TRBV10-3 to TRBJ2-3, with TRBD2 matching 9 bases. This CDR3 contains 15 residues. The V gene's germline CDR1 is ENHRY and CDR2 SYGVKD. CDR3 in DNA: TGTGCCATCGGTGACACTAGCGGGAGCACAGATACGCAGTATTTT. This encodes CAIGDTSGSTDTQYF.

This chain connects TRBV6-1 to TRBJ2-1; a weak D match, TRBD1 (5 bases). The germline CDR1 and CDR2 sequences are MNHNS and SASEGT. The V gene lost 6 bases and the J gene lost 7 bases, with 25 bases spanning the gap. The CDR3 totals 17 residues. The CDR3 protein is CASRKQGVILVINEQFF. The CDR3 DNA reads TGTGCCAGCAGAAAACAAGGGGTGATCCTTGTTATTAATGAGCAGTTCTTC.

The genes are TRBV6-1 and TRBJ1-5; D unclear. This CDR3 is built from 13 residues. The V and J ends lost 2 bases and 6 bases respectively, with 8 bases between them. In germline, CDR1 is MNHNS, CDR2 SASEGT. The CDR3 loop is CASSENKRQPQHF. The CDR3 DNA is TGTGCCAGCAGTGAAAATAAGCGTCAGCCCCAGCATTTT.